Below, 17 T cell receptor beta chains from the same sample are listed, as sequenced in a study of blood T cell repertoires in COVID-19. TCRdb's copy holds only in-frame clones and misses some; the assay was immunoSEQ multiplex PCR. The sample has 150,000 to 200,000 clones; roughly 89% are singletons. Material: peripheral blood. Source of these receptors: a woman in her 70s with COVID-19, enrolled during active disease.

This clone showed up just once. The V gene is TRBV18, the J gene TRBJ1-3; the D gene is possibly TRBD1 (5 bases). The CDR3 loop spans 17 amino acids. Germline CDR1 and CDR2: KGHSH and LQKENI. V was clipped by 3 bases and J by 0 bases, with 15 bases between them. This chain's CDR3 is CASSPRNTDSSGNTIYF. DNA for the CDR3: TGTGCCAGCTCACCTCGGAACACAGACAGCTCTGGAAACACCATATATTTT.

As DNA, the CDR3 is TGTGCCAGCAGCTTAGATTTACAGGGTGACATAGATACGCAGTATTTT. This gives the protein CASSLDLQGDIDTQYF. The chain employs TRBV11-3 and TRBJ2-3, with a tentative D call TRBD1 (6 bases). V was shortened by 0 bases and J by 5 bases, with 15 bases between the two germline ends. Per the germline V gene, CDR1 is SGHNT and CDR2 is YENEEA. The CDR3 totals 16 residues.

This sequence joins TRBV2 and TRBJ2-2; the D gene is possibly TRBD1 (5 bases). The CDR3 covers 13 residues. The ends were cut back, 7 bases at V and 4 bases at J, with 10 bases in the middle. Germline assignment: CDR1 SNHLY and CDR2 FYNNEI. This CDR3 is CASKPGITGELFF. The DNA for the CDR3 is TGTGCCAGCAAGCCAGGGATCACCGGGGAGCTGTTTTTT.

The chain links TRBV18 to TRBJ1-2; 10 positions agree with TRBD1. Germline values: CDR1 KGHSH, CDR2 LQKENI. V was clipped by 3 bases and J by 6 bases; unmatched bases: 10. CDR3 length: 16 residues. The CDR3 DNA reads as TGTGCCAGCTCACCGCCGGGGACAGGGGTCCAAAATGGCTACACCTTC. Its translation is CASSPPGTGVQNGYTF.

The gene calls are TRBV6-5 and TRBJ1-5; 10 bases map to TRBD1. The germline CDR1 and CDR2 sequences are MNHEY and SVGAGI. The V segment lost 10 bases and the J segment 4 bases; nucleotides outside the gene matches: 7. This CDR3 is built from 14 residues. CDR3 DNA: TGTGCCACGGGACAGGGGAAAAGGAATCAGCCCCAGCATTTT. This translates into CATGQGKRNQPQHF.

This chain uses TRBV11-2 with TRBJ1-5; tentative D call: TRBD1 (5 bases). CDR1 is SGHAT and CDR2 is FQNNGV in the germline V gene. V shed 7 bases and J shed 10 bases, with 14 bases lying between them. CDR3 length equals 12 residues. The CDR3 DNA sequence: TGTGCCAGCACTCGTAGGCGGGGCCCCCAGCATTTT. Its protein is CASTRRRGPQHF.

This clone was recorded once. This chain links TRBV6-2 or TRBV6-3 with TRBJ2-3; D is possibly TRBD2 (6 bases). Trimming took 5 bases from V and 6 from J, leaving 15 bases between them. The CDR3 contains 14 residues. Germline values: CDR1 MNHEY, CDR2 SVGEGT. CDR3 coding DNA: TGTGCCAGCAGTCTCCGACTAGTAGCGGATACGCAGTATTTT. It is translated as CASSLRLVADTQYF.

The chain has TRBV6-2 or TRBV6-3 and TRBJ1-1; no definite D call. Germline CDR1 reads MNHEY; CDR2 reads SVGEGT. Trimming stripped 4 bases from V and 1 base from J, with 13 bases between. The CDR3 is 15 amino acids. The CDR3 sequence: CASSSPGSSNTEAFF. The DNA of the CDR3 is TGTGCCAGCAGTTCCCCGGGATCTTCGAACACTGAAGCTTTCTTT.

The chain carries TRBV12-5 and TRBJ2-5; 15 bases are a match to TRBD2. V trimming: 1 base; J trimming: 3 bases; junction bases outside the gene matches: 9. The CDR3 length is 19 residues. Germline V gene data show CDR1 as LGHNT and CDR2 as FRNRAP. CDR3 protein: CASGLGAPGLAGGEETQYF. The CDR3 DNA reads as TGTGCTAGTGGTTTGGGCGCCCCGGGACTAGCGGGAGGAGAAGAGACCCAGTACTTC.

The chain recombines TRBV15 with TRBJ2-3, with 10 nucleotides matching TRBD2. Trimming took 1 base from V and 5 from J; bases not matched to a gene: 6. The germline gives CDR1 LNHNV, CDR2 YYDKDF (reference sequence). The CDR3 contains 16 residues. The CDR3 DNA reads as TGTGCCACCAGCAGAGGAGGGACTAGCGTCGAAGATACGCAGTATTTT. It yields the protein CATSRGGTSVEDTQYF.

The rearrangement joins TRBV6-6 to TRBJ1-4, with TRBD1 as a possible D gene (6 bases). The CDR3 runs to 15 residues. Trimming removed 3 bases at V and 7 bases at J, with 15 bases between. Germline V CDR1 and CDR2: MNHNY, SVGAGI (reference sequence). The CDR3: CASSYLGGFGEKLFF. The CDR3 DNA reads TGTGCCAGCAGTTATTTAGGGGGTTTCGGTGAAAAACTGTTTTTT.

This rearrangement joins TRBV9 to TRBJ1-5, with D possibly being TRBD1 (6 bases). The CDR3 is made up of 15 amino acids. In germline, CDR1 is SGDLS, CDR2 YYNGEE. Trimming removed 3 bases from V and 4 bases from J, with 14 bases in between. The CDR3 protein is CASSGSGVLNQPQHF. Here the CDR3 DNA reads TGTGCCAGCAGCGGGTCAGGGGTATTGAATCAGCCCCAGCATTTT.

J is TRBJ2-7 and V is TRBV7-2, with D perhaps matching TRBD2 (6 bases). This CDR3 has 15 amino acids. Germline V gene sequence: CDR1 SGHTA, CDR2 FQGNSA. Trimming left V 3 bases short and J 2 bases short, with 14 bases between. The CDR3 spells CASSFLAEIPYEQYF. CDR3 nucleotides: TGTGCCAGCAGCTTCTTAGCGGAAATCCCCTACGAGCAGTACTTC.

The chain combines TRBV6-5 with TRBJ1-1; TRBD1 aligns across 9 bases. The CDR3 loop spans 13 amino acids. After removal of 6 bases from V and 4 bases from J, the junction contained 3 bases not matched to a gene. CDR1 and CDR2 from the germline V gene are MNHEY and SVGAGI. This CDR3 is CASRSQGATEAFF. CDR3 sequence (DNA): TGTGCCAGCAGGTCACAGGGGGCCACTGAAGCTTTCTTT.

This clone has a handful of counts. This chain uses TRBV2 with TRBJ1-2; tentatively, D is TRBD1 (6 bases). Per germline, CDR1 SNHLY and CDR2 FYNNEI. The CDR3 spans 12 residues. The ends were cut back, 8 bases at V and 4 bases at J, with 11 bases in the middle. The CDR3 loop is CASGGQLYGYTF. The CDR3 nucleotides read TGTGCCAGCGGTGGACAGCTCTATGGCTACACCTTC.

This clone appeared once. This chain joins TRBV11-3 and TRBJ2-7; 7 bases are a match to TRBD2. CDR3 size: 14 residues. Trimming cost V 4 bases and J 0 bases; bases outside gene matches: 3. In germline, CDR1 is SGHNT, CDR2 YENEEA. CDR3 residues: CASSYRTSSYEQYF. DNA of the CDR3: TGTGCCAGCAGCTACCGGACTAGCTCCTACGAGCAGTACTTC.

The CDR3 sequence is CASSQDSRDTDTQYF. The CDR3 nucleotides read TGTGCCAGCAGCCAAGATTCCAGGGACACAGATACGCAGTATTTT. The rearrangement joins TRBV4-2 to TRBJ2-3; possibly TRBD1 for D (5 bases). Trimming took off 0 bases at V and 2 bases at J, with 9 bases between the two ends. The CDR3 sequence is 15 residues long. In germline, CDR1 is LGHNA, CDR2 YNFKEQ.